This T cell receptor (beta chain) was retrieved from a study of T cell repertoires in cytomegalovirus infection. TCRdb independently ran MiXCR on the reads; one entry per CDR3 protein. Among fewer than 950,000 distinct CDR3 sequences listed, about 30% were seen once. Germline V gene data show CDR1 as LGHNA and CDR2 as YSLEER. CDR3 length equals 17 residues. The ends were cut back, 0 bases at V and 1 base at J, with 15 bases in the middle. As for this clonotype: Its antigen is still unknown.

The specimen was cultured CD8+ T cells from PBMCs, collected from culture after CMV antigen stimulation. This sequence was found in a human donor in good health (CMV status not recorded). Some clones in this sample may be carry-over from other donors' samples. The J gene is TRBJ1-1, the V gene TRBV4-3; D is ambiguous. The CDR3 DNA reads as TGCGCCAGCAGCCAAGAAACACTTGGAGTTGGGAACACTGAAGCTTTCTTT. This codes for CASSQETLGVGNTEAFF.